This paragraph reports one T cell receptor beta chain. Antigen specificity is unknown. This record belongs to a study of radiotherapy plus CTLA-4 blockade in lung cancer. About the research overall: About 17% of enrolled patients responded objectively, and around 30% had disease control. Study-wide findings and caveats: Early shifts in blood T cell clones, with interferon-beta, reportedly predicted response best. In blood, TCR clones derived from the tumor expanded after radiotherapy plus ipilimumab.

The germline gives CDR1 GTSNPN, CDR2 SVGIG (reference sequence). The CDR3 sequence is 13 residues long. Unmatched junction bases numbered 9, after V lost 3 bases and J lost 11 bases. The method was immunoSEQ multiplex PCR; TCRdb's version includes in-frame clones alone and lacks a portion of them. This table has around 90,000 clones, about 80% appearing once. The specimen was peripheral blood, collected from a patient treated with radiotherapy plus ipilimumab. This chain uses TRBV30 with TRBJ2-3, with 9 bases lining up with TRBD2. This receptor was identified in a human donor with non-small cell lung cancer that progressed on radiotherapy plus ipilimumab. This CDR3 reads CAWREAGGVRQYF. Written as DNA, the CDR3 is TGTGCCTGGAGGGAAGCGGGAGGAGTTAGGCAGTATTTT.